Following are 15 T cell receptor beta chains from one sample sequenced in a study of T-cell memory formation after mild COVID-19 (dated by TCRdb to the early 2020s). The protocol used for the library was 5' RACE. Sequencer: Illumina NovaSeq 6000. TCRdb handled the public reads itself, with Q25 trimming in fastp and clone calling in MiXCR, and kept productive beta chains. Rows with one shared CDR3 protein collapse into an entry with the most common genes and DNA. The sample includes 150,000 to 200,000 distinct CDR3 sequences, with around 30% observed a single time. The ten largest make up 12% of the sample. The sample was PBMCs or a T cell subset sorted from them (not recorded which). All receptors come from an adult woman who had mild COVID-19 (a few samples of this study predate the infection). The sample titles of this study are shuffled in the database, so cell type and time point are left out; the donor was told from shared clones.

The genes are TRBV11-3 and TRBJ2-3, with 11 bases fitting TRBD2. Trimming at V came to 4 bases and at J to 1 base, leaving 4 bases not matched to a gene. The V gene's germline CDR1 is SGHNT and CDR2 YENEEA. CDR3 size: 16 residues. The CDR3, as DNA: TGTGCCAGCAGCTCCGGGACTAGCGGACGCACAGATACGCAGTATTTT. Protein: CASSSGTSGRTDTQYF. Full variable domain (remainder filled in from reference TRBV11-3 and TRBJ2-3): EAGVVQSPRYKIIEKKQPVAFWCNPISGHNTLYWYLQNLGQGPELLIRYENEEAVDDSQLPKDRFSAERLKGVDSTLKIQPAELGDSAVYLCASSSGTSGRTDTQYFGPGTRLTVL.

This clonotype was seen a single time. The chain is built from TRBV11-3 and TRBJ1-1; unclear D gene. From germline, CDR1 is SGHNT and CDR2 YENEEA. The CDR3 is made up of 12 amino acids. Trimming took off 6 bases at V and 4 bases at J, with 9 bases between the two ends. In DNA form, the CDR3 reads TGTGCCAGCAGTTTCGGGATCACTGAAGCTTTCTTT. Its protein is CASSFGITEAFF. Together with reference TRBV11-3 and TRBJ1-1, the CDR3 gives the full variable domain: EAGVVQSPRYKIIEKKQPVAFWCNPISGHNTLYWYLQNLGQGPELLIRYENEEAVDDSQLPKDRFSAERLKGVDSTLKIQPAELGDSAVYLCASSFGITEAFFGQGTRLTVV.

The chain is built from TRBV7-6 and TRBJ2-7, with D perhaps TRBD2 (6 bases). Trimming took off 5 bases at V and 0 bases at J, with 20 bases between the two ends. The CDR3 covers 17 residues. The germline V gene has CDR1 SGHVS and CDR2 FNYEAQ. CDR3 DNA: TGTGCCAGCAGCCCACTCGGAGGTAGCGGTTACTCCTACGAGCAGTACTTC. Translation gives CASSPLGGSGYSYEQYF.

This clonotype was detected a few times. V and J are TRBV3-1 and TRBJ2-1; the D is unclear. This CDR3 is built from 14 residues. CDR1 and CDR2 from the germline V gene are LGHDT and YNNKEL (reference sequence). The V end lost 4 bases, the J end lost 4 bases, and 11 bases lay between the germline ends. The CDR3 is CASSPLSQYNEQFF. The DNA for the CDR3 is TGTGCCAGCAGCCCCCTGTCTCAGTACAATGAGCAGTTCTTC.

This clonotype was observed a handful of times. The chain links TRBV15 to TRBJ2-5; 8 bases are shared with TRBD2. The germline V gene has CDR1 LNHNV and CDR2 YYDKDF (reference sequence). The CDR3 has 17 amino acids. V shed 1 base and J 5 bases; nucleotides not matched to a gene: 12. The CDR3 spells CATSRAAAGAWGETQYF. In DNA, the CDR3 is TGTGCCACCAGCAGAGCGGCAGCGGGGGCCTGGGGGGAGACCCAGTACTTC.

The rearrangement joins TRBV10-3 to TRBJ2-7; 9 nucleotides agree with TRBD1. Trimming removed 2 bases from V and 0 bases from J; junction bases left unmatched: 17. Looked up from germline, CDR1 is ENHRY and CDR2 is SYGVKD. The CDR3 totals 20 residues. DNA of the CDR3: TGTGCCATCAGTGAGCTGCAAAAAACGCGGACAGGGGTGAGCTCCTACGAGCAGTACTTC. Translating gives CAISELQKTRTGVSSYEQYF.

This clonotype was recorded at least ten times. This rearrangement joins TRBV5-1 to TRBJ2-7; TRBD2 matches at 10 bases. The CDR3 has 15 residues. V was clipped by 2 bases and J by 6 bases; unmatched bases: 8. From germline, CDR1 is SGHRS and CDR2 YFSETQ. Written as DNA, the CDR3 is TGCGCCAGCAGCTTTGTTGGGACTAGCGATTTCGAGCAGTACTTC. Protein product: CASSFVGTSDFEQYF.

This clonotype has a handful of counts. The chain recombines TRBV15 with TRBJ2-1, with 7 bases matching TRBD2. The V gene end was trimmed by 0 bases and the J gene end by 3 bases; junction bases not matched to a gene: 8. The V gene's germline CDR1 is LNHNV and CDR2 YYDKDF (reference sequence). CDR3 size: 17 residues. The DNA of the CDR3 is TGTGCCACCAGCAGAGATCATGGAGAGCGGGGCTACAATGAGCAGTTCTTC. It translates to CATSRDHGERGYNEQFF.

This clonotype has just a few counts. V and J are TRBV6-5 and TRBJ1-2; D is possibly TRBD1 (5 bases). The length of the CDR3 is 11 residues. V was pared by 6 bases and J by 10 bases, with 12 bases between. The germline V gene encodes CDR1 MNHEY and CDR2 SVGAGI. CDR3: CASSSGTIYTF. As DNA, the CDR3 is TGTGCCAGCAGCTCCGGGACCATCTACACCTTC.

CDR3 bases: TGTGCCAGCAGACCCGACAGGGGGATCCCTGAAGCTTTCTTT. This gives the protein CASRPDRGIPEAFF. The rearrangement joins TRBV11-1 to TRBJ1-1; TRBD1 agrees at 9 bases. This CDR3 contains 14 residues. Trimming removed 6 bases from V and 6 bases from J; junction bases left unmatched: 8. Looked up from germline, CDR1 is SGHAT and CDR2 is FQDESV (reference sequence).

This chain uses TRBV4-1 with TRBJ1-5, with 8 bases that match TRBD1. CDR3 length: 15 amino acids. V shed 6 bases, J shed 5 bases, and the junction held 9 bases outside the gene matches. The germline gives CDR1 MGHRA, CDR2 YSYEKL. CDR3 residues: CASRRTDRVDQPQHF. CDR3 DNA sequence: TGCGCCAGCAGACGGACGGACAGGGTGGATCAGCCCCAGCATTTT.

The chain uses TRBV5-1 and TRBJ2-1; D unclear. The V end was cut by 0 bases, the J end by 10 bases, with 11 bases between. Germline V gene lookup returns CDR1 SGHRS and CDR2 YFSETQ. The CDR3 extends over 13 amino acids. CDR3 in amino acids: CASSLDTGWEQFF. The CDR3 DNA sequence: TGCGCCAGCAGCTTGGATACTGGGTGGGAGCAGTTCTTC.

Only one count was recorded for this clonotype. The chain combines TRBV4-2 with TRBJ2-7, with D possibly being TRBD1 (6 bases). The CDR3 has 16 amino acids. The germline CDR1 and CDR2 sequences are LGHNA and YNFKEQ. V was shortened by 0 bases and J by 6 bases, with 18 bases between the two germline ends. The CDR3: CASSQDPSRGIGEQYF. The DNA for the CDR3 is TGTGCCAGCAGCCAAGACCCGTCTAGGGGGATAGGCGAGCAGTACTTC.

The V call is TRBV20-1, the J call TRBJ2-1; maybe TRBD1 (7 bases). Germline CDR1 and CDR2: DFQATT and SNEGSKA (reference sequence). Deletions cut 4 bases from V and 0 bases from J, with 19 bases between. The CDR3 contains 17 residues. CDR3 residues: CSAKEGASEYSYNEQFF. The CDR3 DNA reads TGCAGTGCTAAAGAGGGGGCTAGCGAATACTCCTACAATGAGCAGTTCTTC.

This clonotype was picked up a small number of times. The chain joins TRBV20-1 to TRBJ1-1; D uncertain. Trimming took off 1 base at V and 6 bases at J, with 15 bases between the two ends. CDR1 and CDR2 (germline): DFQATT, SNEGSKA (reference sequence). The CDR3 has 14 amino acids. The CDR3 sequence: CSARVGELGAEAFF. The CDR3 DNA sequence: TGCAGTGCTAGAGTCGGGGAACTTGGCGCTGAAGCTTTCTTT.